A single T cell receptor (beta chain) is shown here with its context. Antigen specificity is unknown. Repertoires were generated with immunoSEQ multiplex PCR, while TCRdb's copy carries only in-frame clones and drops some. The data contain approximately 88,000 clones, approximately 81% of them singletons. These data come from a study of cytomegalovirus exposure and HLA in healthy donors. Study outcomes and limitations: Some TCR beta chains (approximately 180 of them) were listed as cytomegalovirus-associated.

This CDR3 is 15 amino acids long. V shed 4 bases, J shed 1 base, and the junction held 6 bases outside the gene matches. The germline V gene has CDR1 MGHRA and CDR2 YSYEKL. The clonotype was recovered from a woman aged 18-30 years in good health and CMV-seropositive. Sequencing input: PBMCs. This chain uses TRBV4-1 with TRBJ1-1, with 7 bases matching TRBD1. CDR3 sequence: CASSRRTGRNTEAFF. In nucleotides, the CDR3 is TGCGCCAGCAGCCGCAGGACAGGCAGGAACACTGAAGCTTTCTTT.